This record looks at one T cell receptor beta chain sequence and its context. Its matching antigen is unknown. The record originates from a study of CD8+ T cells in alopecia areata. About the study: It was oral tofacitinib, at 5 to 10 mg twice daily, that treated patients received. Patients remained on tofacitinib for 6 to 18 months and then went 6 months without it.

Per the germline V gene, CDR1 is SGHDT and CDR2 is YYEEEE. CDR3 length: 15 amino acids. Trimming cost V 4 bases and J 0 bases, with 12 bases left between them. The treatment was: oral pan-JAK inhibitor, 5-10 mg twice daily. Investigators isolated RNA and reverse transcribed it into cDNA to act as the sequencing template. Sequenced by immunoSEQ multiplex PCR; TCRdb stores in-frame clones only, minus some. The sample comprises some 110,000 clones, roughly 50% of which are singletons, and 12% rests with the top ten. Study-wide results and limits: As there was one nonresponder, how baseline CD8+ expansion relates to response remains uncertain. Expanded CD8+ clones among the top 100, as well as scalp clonality, were significantly decreased by tofacitinib.

Source: CD8+ T cells sorted from blood, taken at week 24, from a patient treated with tofacitinib. This chain uses TRBV5-6 with TRBJ2-3, with D perhaps TRBD1 or TRBD2 (5 bases each). The receptor comes from a human donor with alopecia areata. The CDR3 sequence is CASSPGTSSTDTQYF. CDR3 nucleotides: TGTGCCAGCAGCCCGGGGACGAGTAGCACAGATACGCAGTATTTT. The entire variable domain, with the rest obtained from reference TRBV5-6 and TRBJ2-3, is as follows: DAGVTQSPTHLIKTRGQQVTLRCSPKSGHDTVSWYQQALGQGPQFIFQYYEEEERQRGNFPDRFSGHQFPNYSSELNVNALLLGDSALYLCASSPGTSSTDTQYFGPGTRLTVL.